By proportion, the clone carrying this T cell receptor (beta chain) is large (0.1 to 1%). This entry belongs to a study of spatial heterogeneity in lung cancer. This CDR3 contains 17 residues. Germline V CDR1 and CDR2: ENHRY, SYGVKD. V dropped 10 bases and J dropped 1; count of bases not matched to a gene: 13. A unique molecular identifier was attached to every TCR cDNA molecule. TCRdb re-analysed the 5' RACE reads in MiXCR, keeping a single row per CDR3 protein. This sample yields 1,300 or so distinct CDR3 sequences, of which 6.5% to 8% are seen a single time; 15% to 20% belongs to the top ten. Time point noted: sample taken at primary tumor resection. Samples came from roughly 72 TRACERx patients with untreated early-stage lung cancer. Material for sequencing was whole RNA from tumor, nontumor lung or frozen PBMC, left unsorted.

The receptor's source is a male donor with early-stage non-small cell lung cancer. This material consisted of normal lung tissue next to the tumor, taken at surgery. The chain employs TRBV10-3 and TRBJ2-1; 10 bases line up with TRBD2. CDR3: CATRALAGITSYNEQFF. The CDR3 DNA sequence: TGTGCCACCCGGGCACTAGCGGGGATAACTTCCTACAATGAGCAGTTCTTC.